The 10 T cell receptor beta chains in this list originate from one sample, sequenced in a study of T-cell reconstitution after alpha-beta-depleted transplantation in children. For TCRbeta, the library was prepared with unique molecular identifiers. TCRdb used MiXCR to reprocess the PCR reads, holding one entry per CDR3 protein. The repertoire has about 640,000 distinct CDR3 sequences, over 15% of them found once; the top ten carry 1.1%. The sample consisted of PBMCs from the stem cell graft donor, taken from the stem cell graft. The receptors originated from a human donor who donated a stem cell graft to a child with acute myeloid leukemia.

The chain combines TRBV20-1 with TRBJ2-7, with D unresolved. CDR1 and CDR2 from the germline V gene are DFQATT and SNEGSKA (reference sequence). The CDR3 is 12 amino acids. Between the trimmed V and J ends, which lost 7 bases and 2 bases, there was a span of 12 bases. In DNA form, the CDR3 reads TGCAGTGTCGAACGACTTGCCTACGAGCAGTACTTC. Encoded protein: CSVERLAYEQYF.

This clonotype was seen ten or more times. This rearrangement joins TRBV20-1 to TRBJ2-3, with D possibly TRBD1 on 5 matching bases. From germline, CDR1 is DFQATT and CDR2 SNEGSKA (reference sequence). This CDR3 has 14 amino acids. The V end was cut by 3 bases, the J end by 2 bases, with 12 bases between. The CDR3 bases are TGCAGTGCTAGTGATAGGGGTCTCACAGATACGCAGTATTTT. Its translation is CSASDRGLTDTQYF.

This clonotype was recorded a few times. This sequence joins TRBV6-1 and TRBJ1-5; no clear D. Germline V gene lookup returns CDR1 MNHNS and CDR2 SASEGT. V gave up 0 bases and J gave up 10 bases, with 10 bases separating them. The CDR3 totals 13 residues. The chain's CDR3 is CASSEAQRSPQHF. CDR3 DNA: TGTGCCAGCAGTGAAGCCCAGCGTTCACCCCAGCATTTT.

The CDR3 bases are TGCGCCAGCAGCCATTCGGGGGGGGTCTCCTACAATGAGCAGTTCTTC. Translated, it gives CASSHSGGVSYNEQFF. The chain carries TRBV4-1 and TRBJ2-1, with 8 bases matching TRBD2. This CDR3 has 16 residues. J was trimmed by 0 bases and V by 3 bases; bases with no gene match: 4. Germline V CDR1 and CDR2: MGHRA, YSYEKL.

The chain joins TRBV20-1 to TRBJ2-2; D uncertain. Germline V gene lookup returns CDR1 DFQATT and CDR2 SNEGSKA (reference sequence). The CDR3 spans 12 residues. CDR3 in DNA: TGCAGCCCTTATTCGAACACCGGGGAGCTGTTTTTT. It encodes CSPYSNTGELFF.

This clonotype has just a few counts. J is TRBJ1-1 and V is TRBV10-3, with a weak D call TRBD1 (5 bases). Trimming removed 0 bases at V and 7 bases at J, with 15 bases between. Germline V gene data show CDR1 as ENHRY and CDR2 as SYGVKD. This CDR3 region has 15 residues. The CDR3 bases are TGTGCCATCAGTGAGTCGGCCCAGGGTGGTGGTGAAGCTTTCTTT. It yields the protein CAISESAQGGGEAFF.

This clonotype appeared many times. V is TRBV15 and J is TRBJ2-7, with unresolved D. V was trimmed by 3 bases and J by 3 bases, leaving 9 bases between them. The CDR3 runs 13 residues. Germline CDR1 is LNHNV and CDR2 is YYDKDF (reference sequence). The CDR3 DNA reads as TGTGCCACCAGCAGCCAGGTCGGCTACGAGCAGTACTTC. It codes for CATSSQVGYEQYF.

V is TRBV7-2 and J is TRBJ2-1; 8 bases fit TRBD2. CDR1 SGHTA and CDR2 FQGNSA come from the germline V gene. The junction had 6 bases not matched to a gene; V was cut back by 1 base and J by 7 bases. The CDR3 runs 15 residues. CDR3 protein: CASSLDRGGHNEQFF. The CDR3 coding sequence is TGTGCCAGCAGCTTAGATCGGGGGGGCCATAATGAGCAGTTCTTC.

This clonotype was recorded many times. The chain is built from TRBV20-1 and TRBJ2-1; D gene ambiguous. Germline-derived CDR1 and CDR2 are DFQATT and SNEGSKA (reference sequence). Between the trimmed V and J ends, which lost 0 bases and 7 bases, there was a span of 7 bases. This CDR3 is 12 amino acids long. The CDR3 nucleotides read TGCAGTGCTAGAGATCGGGTGAATGAGCAGTTCTTC. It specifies CSARDRVNEQFF.

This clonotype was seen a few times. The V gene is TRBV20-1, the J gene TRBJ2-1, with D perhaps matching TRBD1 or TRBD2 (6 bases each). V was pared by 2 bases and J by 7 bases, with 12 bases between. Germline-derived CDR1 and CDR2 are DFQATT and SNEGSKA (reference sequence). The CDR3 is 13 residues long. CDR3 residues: CSARKGGRNEQFF. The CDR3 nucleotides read TGCAGTGCTAGAAAAGGGGGGCGTAATGAGCAGTTCTTC.